The sequence of this T cell receptor beta chain was determined in a study of identical twins. General study findings and limits: The abundant beta clonotypes from cord blood had fewer insertions, and memory repertoires had none of this. Interpretation of the results relied on cross-sectional statistical analysis and not on following the same donors.

TCRdb called the 5' RACE reads again in MiXCR, with one record for every CDR3 protein. Of 200,000 to 250,000 distinct CDR3 sequences listed, 11% to 15% were seen once; the top ten hold around 8.9%. As to this clonotype: Its antigen remains unidentified.

Losses at the gene ends were 0 bases for V and 3 bases for J; bases not matched to a gene: 14. In germline, CDR1 is KGHSH, CDR2 LQKENI. CDR3 size: 18 residues. The TCR comes from a woman younger than 35 in good health. Sequenced material: memory (CD45RO+) T cells sorted from blood. The chain carries TRBV18 and TRBJ2-7; TRBD1 aligns across 7 bases. The CDR3 nucleotides are TGTGCCAGCTCACCACCGAGTATTCTGGCAGGGGGTCGCTACGAGCAGTACTTC. Encoded protein: CASSPPSILAGGRYEQYF.